A selection of T cell receptor beta chains follows, all from one sample in a study of CD8 T cells in ankylosing spondylitis. TCRdb independently ran MiXCR on the 5' RACE reads; one entry per CDR3 protein. Counted here are 500,000 to 650,000 distinct CDR3 sequences, roughly 5% occurring once; the ten biggest clones make up around 3.5%. The sequenced sample was blood, either unsorted or a sorted T cell fraction (not recorded which). The source is a male donor with ankylosing spondylitis. The CDR3 runs from the conserved cysteine through the conserved F or W. The D gene is left open where the match is weak. Clone size is not always given. Where it is, it says once, few, many or a class for expanded clones.

J,D,V,size,CDR3,DNA
TRBJ1-1,TRBD1,TRBV4-3,many,CASSHSRGQERGAFF,TGCGCCAGCAGCCATTCTAGGGGGCAGGAGCGCGGGGCTTTCTTT
TRBJ2-1,-,TRBV7-2,many,CASSPSIRTYNEQFF,TGTGCCAGCAGCCCCTCTATTAGGACCTACAATGAGCAGTTCTTC
TRBJ2-1,TRBD2,TRBV7-9,-,CASSFGGTRVGSQFF,TGTGCCAGCAGCTTTGGGGGGACTAGAGTGGGGTCGCAGTTCTTC
TRBJ2-3,-,TRBV20-1,-,CSARGASGDNTQYF,TGCAGTGCTAGGGGGGCTAGCGGAGATAATACGCAGTATTTT
TRBJ1-3,-,TRBV28,many,CASTFLNSGNTIYF,TGTGCCAGCACTTTCTTAAACTCTGGAAACACCATATATTTT
TRBJ2-5,TRBD2,TRBV9,many,CASSLSGSSGETQYF,TGTGCCAGCAGCCTCAGCGGGAGCTCTGGGGAGACCCAGTACTTC
TRBJ2-3,-,TRBV10-3,many,CASGLGQPSGTQYF,TGTGCCAGTGGGCTTGGACAGCCTTCGGGTACGCAGTATTTT
TRBJ1-2,TRBD1,TRBV12-3/TRBV12-4,many,CASSPGQFPFGYTF,TGTGCCAGCAGTCCGGGACAGTTCCCCTTCGGCTACACCTTC
TRBJ1-2,-,TRBV5-1,many,CASRSPGRTFYGYTF,TGCGCCAGCAGATCTCCGGGACGGACTTTTTATGGCTACACCTTC
TRBJ2-1,-,TRBV4-1,-,CASSQGGADEQFF,TGCGCCAGCAGCCAAGGGGGGGCTGATGAGCAGTTCTTC
TRBJ2-7,TRBD2,TRBV20-1,many,CSARGQRGTAYEQYF,TGCAGTGCTAGAGGCCAGCGGGGGACCGCCTACGAGCAGTACTTC
TRBJ1-1,-,TRBV29-1,many,CSATKGGTEAFF,TGCAGCGCCACGAAAGGGGGCACTGAAGCTTTCTTT
TRBJ1-5,-,TRBV7-2,many,CASSLRPGRYSNQPQHF,TGTGCCAGCAGCTTACGTCCAGGAAGGTATAGCAATCAGCCCCAGCATTTT
TRBJ2-1,-,TRBV28,many,CASSSPPLAREQFF,TGTGCCAGCAGTTCCCCCCCTCTAGCGCGAGAGCAGTTCTTC
TRBJ1-5,-,TRBV27,many,CASAGAYSNQPQHF,TGTGCCAGCGCAGGGGCTTATAGCAATCAGCCCCAGCATTTT
TRBJ2-5,-,TRBV20-1,many,CSARLVQGQETQYF,TGCAGTGCAAGACTAGTTCAGGGGCAAGAGACCCAGTACTTC
TRBJ2-3,-,TRBV6-5,many,CASSYSTGADTQYF,TGTGCCAGCAGTTACTCGACTGGGGCGGATACGCAGTATTTT
TRBJ2-5,-,TRBV9,few,CASSGGTSQETQYF,TGTGCCAGCAGCGGCGGGACTTCACAAGAGACCCAGTACTTC
TRBJ1-6,-,TRBV28,many,CASSRQGSPLHF,TGTGCCAGCAGTCGCCAAGGCTCACCCCTCCACTTT
TRBJ2-2,-,TRBV7-2,few,CASSPLVGLREAGELFF,TGTGCCAGCAGCCCCCTCGTGGGCTTAAGGGAGGCCGGGGAGCTGTTTTTT
TRBJ2-7,-,TRBV27,many,CASSFSILPGPGYEQYF,TGTGCCAGCAGTTTCTCGATCTTGCCGGGACCCGGGTACGAGCAGTACTTC
TRBJ1-1,-,TRBV10-3,many,CAINTPGRMNTEAFF,TGTGCCATCAACACCCCGGGACGGATGAACACTGAAGCTTTCTTT
TRBJ1-1,-,TRBV12-3/TRBV12-4,many,CASSLFRQIRTEAFF,TGTGCCAGCAGTCTTTTCCGACAGATAAGGACTGAAGCTTTCTTT
TRBJ1-4,TRBD1,TRBV7-2,many,CASSPTRQGRLFF,TGTGCCAGCAGCCCGACTCGACAGGGCAGACTGTTTTTT
TRBJ2-7,TRBD1,TRBV28,many,CASRPGTGVREQYF,TGTGCCAGCAGACCCGGGACAGGGGTGAGAGAGCAGTACTTC
TRBJ2-3,-,TRBV12-3/TRBV12-4,few,CASSLGRASTDTQYF,TGTGCCAGCAGTTTGGGGCGTGCTAGCACAGATACGCAGTATTTT